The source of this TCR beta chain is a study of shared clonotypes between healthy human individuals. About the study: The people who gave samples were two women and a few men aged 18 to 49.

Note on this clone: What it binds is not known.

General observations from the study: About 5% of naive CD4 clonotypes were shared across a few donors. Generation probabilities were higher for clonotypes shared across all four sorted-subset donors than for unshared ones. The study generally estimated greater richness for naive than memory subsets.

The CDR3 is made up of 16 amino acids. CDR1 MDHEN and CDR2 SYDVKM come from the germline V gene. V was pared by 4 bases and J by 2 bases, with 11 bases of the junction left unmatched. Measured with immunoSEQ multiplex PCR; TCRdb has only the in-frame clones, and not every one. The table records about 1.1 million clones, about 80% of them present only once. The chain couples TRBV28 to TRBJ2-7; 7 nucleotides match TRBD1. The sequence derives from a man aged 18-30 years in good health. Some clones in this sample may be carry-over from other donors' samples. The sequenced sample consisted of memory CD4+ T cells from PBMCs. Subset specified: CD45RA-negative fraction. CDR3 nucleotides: TGTGCCAGCAGTTCACCGGGACAGAGTCTGGCCTACGAGCAGTACTTC. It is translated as CASSSPGQSLAYEQYF.